This entry is about one T cell receptor (beta chain). It was with 60 Vbeta and 13 Jbeta primers that the PCR ran. Assay: immunoSEQ multiplex PCR; the TCRdb copy retains only in-frame clones and omits some. The data show roughly 98,000 clones, about 80% seen once. These data belong to a study of cytomegalovirus exposure and HLA in healthy donors. The V gene lost 4 bases and the J gene lost 1 base, with 11 bases spanning the gap. From germline, CDR1 is MNHEY and CDR2 SMNVEV (reference sequence). The length of the CDR3 is 15 residues. The TCR was taken from a man in his forties in good health and CMV-seronegative. Sequenced material: PBMCs. The genes are TRBV27 and TRBJ1-5; possible D gene TRBD1, 6 bases. DNA for the CDR3: TGTGCCAGCAGTTCCAGGGGAGTGAGCAATCAGCCCCAGCATTTT. Translation: CASSSRGVSNQPQHF.